The next 25 T cell receptor beta chains were all read from a single sample in a study of T cell responses to AZD1222 COVID-19 vaccine. Clones were read by immunoSEQ multiplex PCR, and TCRdb kept only the in-frame ones, dropping some. The repertoire holds about 78,000 clones, under 90% seen once, with about 1.3% in the top ten. The input for sequencing was peripheral blood, taken 28 days after the second AZD1222 dose. The receptors were sampled from an adult who received the AZD1222 COVID-19 vaccine.

As concerns this clone: A read error may produce the germline difference seen at one junction end. The chain has TRBV24-1 and TRBJ1-2; TRBD1 aligns across 8 bases. Germline lookup yields CDR1 KGHDR and CDR2 SFDVKD. The length of the CDR3 is 16 residues. For the CDR3, the DNA is TGTGCCACCAGTGGTTTGGACAGGGCCCAACGCTGGGGCTACACCTTC. It specifies CATSGLDRAQRWGYTF.

The CDR3 nucleotides are TGTGCCAGCAGCCCGCCCGGGGGCTCTAATGAAAAACTGTTTTTT. Translating it yields CASSPPGGSNEKLFF. The chain carries TRBV4-2 and TRBJ1-4, with a weak D call TRBD1 (6 bases). The CDR3 totals 15 residues. Trimming removed 4 bases from V and 3 bases from J, with 12 bases in between. CDR1 is LGHNA, CDR2 YNFKEQ, per germline.

This clone appeared a single time. The chain has TRBV5-1 and TRBJ1-5, with D possibly TRBD1 on 6 matching bases. CDR1 and CDR2 from the germline V gene are SGHRS and YFSETQ. V was cut by 1 base and J by 5 bases, with 13 bases left in between. This CDR3 region has 15 residues. CDR3 coding DNA: TGCGCCAGCAGCTTGTGGGCAGGGGATGATCAGCCCCAGCATTTT. Amino acid sequence: CASSLWAGDDQPQHF.

The chain employs TRBV3-1 (or the pseudogene TRBV3-2) and TRBJ1-6, with a weak D call TRBD1 (6 bases). The V and J ends lost 0 bases and 10 bases respectively, with 22 bases between them. The CDR3 consists of 18 residues. Germline V CDR1 and CDR2: LGHDT, YNNKEL (reference sequence). CDR3 nucleotides: TGTGCCAGCAGCCAAGAAGAGGCGGGGGGCCTTTGGGGCTCACCCCTCCACTTT. This translates into CASSQEEAGGLWGSPLHF.

This chain joins TRBV18 and TRBJ2-7; TRBD2 matches 14 bases. CDR3 length equals 16 residues. Germline trimming cut 3 bases from V and 6 bases from J; bases unmatched to any gene: 7. Germline assignment: CDR1 KGHSH and CDR2 LQKENI. The CDR3: CASSPTTSGGAGEQYF. Here the CDR3 DNA reads TGTGCCAGCTCACCTACGACTAGCGGGGGGGCAGGCGAGCAGTACTTC.

This chain links TRBV24-1 with TRBJ1-5; TRBD1 matches 8 bases. The CDR3 spans 16 residues. Looked up from germline, CDR1 is KGHDR and CDR2 is SFDVKD. V lost 2 bases to trimming and J lost 3 bases; unmatched junction nucleotides: 5. The CDR3 DNA follows: TGTGCCACCAGTGATTCCGGGACAGGCCTCAATCAGCCCCAGCATTTT. This translates into CATSDSGTGLNQPQHF.

J is TRBJ1-5 and V is TRBV4-3; D not certain. The CDR3 runs to 14 residues. Trimming took off 1 base at V and 0 bases at J, with 4 bases between the two ends. The germline gives CDR1 LGHNA, CDR2 YSLEER. As DNA, the CDR3 is TGCGCCAGCAGCCAAGCATTTAGCAATCAGCCCCAGCATTTT. Its translation: CASSQAFSNQPQHF.

The rearrangement links TRBV28 to TRBJ2-3; D is undetermined. V lost 2 bases and J lost 0, with 6 bases in between. Germline V CDR1 and CDR2: MDHEN, SYDVKM. This CDR3 has 14 amino acids. The CDR3 loop is CASSLKGSTDTQYF. Written as DNA, the CDR3 is TGTGCCAGCAGTTTAAAGGGAAGCACAGATACGCAGTATTTT.

The J gene is TRBJ1-1, the V gene TRBV27; no definite D call. With 2 bases removed from V and 0 bases from J, the gap between germline ends came to 7 bases. This CDR3 is 14 amino acids long. Germline V gene lookup returns CDR1 MNHEY and CDR2 SMNVEV (reference sequence). The CDR3 loop is CASSLNRVNTEAFF. CDR3 bases: TGTGCCAGCAGTTTAAACCGAGTGAACACTGAAGCTTTCTTT.

The chain uses TRBV6-5 and TRBJ1-1, with a possible D match to TRBD1 (5 bases). In germline, CDR1 is MNHEY, CDR2 SVGAGI. The length of the CDR3 is 15 residues. V lost 5 bases to trimming and J lost 1 base, with 14 bases between them. The CDR3 loop is CASSTRGSSNTEAFF. DNA for the CDR3: TGTGCCAGCAGTACCCGGGGGTCCTCGAACACTGAAGCTTTCTTT.

The V call is TRBV6-1, the J call TRBJ2-3; D ambiguous. The CDR3 totals 13 residues. The germline CDR1 and CDR2 sequences are MNHNS and SASEGT. The ends were cut back, 2 bases at V and 2 bases at J, with 5 bases in the middle. Here the CDR3 reads CASSESYTDTQYF. CDR3 coding DNA: TGTGCCAGCAGTGAAAGTTACACAGATACGCAGTATTTT.

The rearrangement joins TRBV7-9 to TRBJ1-2, with TRBD1 as a possible D gene (5 bases). V was shortened by 5 bases and J by 5 bases, with 15 bases between the two germline ends. The CDR3 runs 14 residues. CDR1 and CDR2 from the germline V gene are SEHNR and FQNEAQ (reference sequence). CDR3 bases: TGTGCCAGCAGCCCACCCGGTGGGGGATATGGCTACACCTTC. Translating it yields CASSPPGGGYGYTF.

This clone was detected a few times. DNA for the CDR3: TGTGCCAGCAGGTACCCGGGGGATGCTGAAGCTTTCTTT. Protein: CASRYPGDAEAFF. The chain couples TRBV6-5 to TRBJ1-1, with a possible D match to TRBD1 (5 bases). This CDR3 is built from 13 residues. The V end lost 6 bases, the J end lost 6 bases, and 14 bases lay between the germline ends. In germline, CDR1 is MNHEY, CDR2 SVGAGI.

The chain is built from TRBV9 and TRBJ1-4; no reliable D call. V was cut by 0 bases and J by 0 bases, with 6 bases left in between. CDR1 SGDLS and CDR2 YYNGEE come from the germline V gene. The CDR3 has 15 residues. The CDR3 region is CASSVAGATNEKLFF. The CDR3 DNA reads as TGTGCCAGCAGCGTAGCCGGGGCAACTAATGAAAAACTGTTTTTT.

The chain has TRBV7-9 and TRBJ1-1; no definite D call. Germline V gene data show CDR1 as SEHNR and CDR2 as FQNEAQ (reference sequence). Trimming shortened V by 4 bases and J by 0 bases, and 9 bases separated the two germline ends. This CDR3 has 14 residues. The DNA for the CDR3 is TGTGCCAGCAGCTCTGAACCCATGAACACTGAAGCTTTCTTT. Residues: CASSSEPMNTEAFF.

The chain has TRBV5-5 and TRBJ2-2; 7 positions match TRBD1. Per the germline V gene, CDR1 is SGHKS and CDR2 is YYEKEE (reference sequence). CDR3 length: 15 amino acids. Trimming removed 4 bases from V and 0 bases from J; junction bases left unmatched: 3. CDR3 loop: CASSATGANTGELFF. The CDR3 DNA sequence: TGTGCCAGCAGCGCCACAGGGGCGAACACCGGGGAGCTGTTTTTT.

This clone has a handful of counts. V is TRBV9 and J is TRBJ1-2; 7 bases align to TRBD1. V shed 4 bases, J shed 2 bases, and the junction held 8 bases outside the gene matches. The CDR3 runs to 15 residues. Germline assignment: CDR1 SGDLS and CDR2 YYNGEE. The CDR3 loop reads CASSLRTGSNYGYTF. For the CDR3, the DNA is TGTGCCAGCAGCTTAAGGACAGGCTCCAACTATGGCTACACCTTC.

The chain has TRBV5-6 and TRBJ1-2; 10 nucleotides line up with TRBD1. Trimming removed 7 bases from V and 2 bases from J; junction bases left unmatched: 5. Germline V gene data show CDR1 as SGHDT and CDR2 as YYEEEE. The CDR3 length is 14 residues. This chain's CDR3 is CASGPDRGNYGYTF. Here the CDR3 DNA reads TGTGCCAGCGGCCCGGACAGGGGGAACTATGGCTACACCTTC.

The gene calls are TRBV27 and TRBJ1-6; 7 bases are shared with TRBD1. The CDR3 runs to 14 residues. V gave up 5 bases and J gave up 10 bases; unmatched junction bases: 8. Germline V CDR1 and CDR2: MNHEY, SMNVEV (reference sequence). This CDR3 is CASSLDRAGSPLHF. In DNA, the CDR3 is TGTGCCAGCAGTCTAGACAGGGCTGGCTCACCCCTCCACTTT.

V usage is TRBV9 and J usage is TRBJ1-2; D is possibly TRBD1 (5 bases). The CDR3 spans 22 residues. Trimming stripped 3 bases from V and 2 bases from J, with 35 bases between. Germline lookup yields CDR1 SGDLS and CDR2 YYNGEE. The CDR3 region has the DNA TGTGCCAGCAGCGCCCCTGCGGGATGGGGACCAGGAACGTACTCCAACAACTATGGCTACACCTTC. Its translation is CASSAPAGWGPGTYSNNYGYTF.

The rearrangement joins TRBV14 to TRBJ1-1; D might be TRBD1 (6 bases). The V end was cut by 1 base, the J end by 5 bases, with 11 bases between. The CDR3 covers 14 residues. Germline loops: CDR1 SGHDN, CDR2 FVKESK. As DNA, the CDR3 is TGTGCCAGCAGCCAAGTAGGGGGAAGGACTGAAGCTTTCTTT. Its protein is CASSQVGGRTEAFF. Combining the CDR3 with reference TRBV14 and TRBJ1-1 gives the whole variable domain EAGVTQFPSHSVIEKGQTVTLRCDPISGHDNLYWYRRVMGKEIKFLLHFVKESKQDESGMPNNRFLAERTGGTYSTLKVQPAELEDSGVYFCASSQVGGRTEAFFGQGTRLTVV.

This CDR3 is CASSFGQGAAGELFF. The CDR3 DNA reads TGTGCCAGCAGCTTCGGACAGGGGGCCGCCGGGGAGCTGTTTTTT. The chain joins TRBV5-6 to TRBJ2-2, with 11 bases identical to TRBD1. The CDR3 has 15 amino acids. CDR1 and CDR2 from the germline V gene are SGHDT and YYEEEE. V lost 2 bases and J lost 6; bases outside the gene matches: 3.

The V call is TRBV7-8, the J call TRBJ2-7, with D unresolved. The V and J ends lost 5 bases and 7 bases respectively, with 18 bases between them. CDR1 is SGHVS, CDR2 FQNEAQ, per germline. The CDR3 runs to 14 residues. The CDR3 DNA reads as TGTGCCAGCAGCCCCCCCAGGTGGGTTAGAGAGCAGTACTTC. Its translation: CASSPPRWVREQYF.

This clone was detected only once. The J gene is TRBJ1-4, the V gene TRBV28, with 7 bases fitting TRBD1. The CDR3 is made up of 15 amino acids. V trimming: 5 bases; J trimming: 3 bases; junction bases outside the gene matches: 6. CDR1 and CDR2 from the germline V gene are MDHEN and SYDVKM. The CDR3 reads CASSPPGTANEKLFF. The CDR3 DNA reads as TGTGCCAGCAGTCCACCCGGGACAGCTAATGAAAAACTGTTTTTT.

The J gene is TRBJ1-5, the V gene TRBV18; tentative D call: TRBD1 (6 bases). Germline assignment: CDR1 KGHSH and CDR2 LQKENI. The CDR3 runs 17 residues. V dropped 4 bases and J dropped 2 bases, with 18 bases sitting between them. The CDR3 is CASSLRLVGGGNQPQHF. The CDR3 DNA reads TGTGCCAGCTCACTCCGACTCGTAGGGGGTGGCAATCAGCCCCAGCATTTT.